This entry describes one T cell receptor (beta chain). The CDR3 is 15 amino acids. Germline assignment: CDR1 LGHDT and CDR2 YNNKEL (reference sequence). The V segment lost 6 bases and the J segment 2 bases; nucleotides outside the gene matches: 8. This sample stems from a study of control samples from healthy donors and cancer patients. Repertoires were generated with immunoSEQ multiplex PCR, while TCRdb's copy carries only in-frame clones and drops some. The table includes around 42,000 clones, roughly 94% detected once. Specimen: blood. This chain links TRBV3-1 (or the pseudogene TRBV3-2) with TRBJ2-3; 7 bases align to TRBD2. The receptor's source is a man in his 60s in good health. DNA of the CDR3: TGTGCCAGCAGTCTTCTAGCGGACGCCACAGATACGCAGTATTTT. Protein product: CASSLLADATDTQYF.